This entry lists 10 T cell receptor beta chains sequenced from one sample in a study of early T cells in non-severe SARS-CoV-2 infection. A single record per CDR3 protein comes from TCRdb applying MiXCR to the 5' RACE reads. The sample gives under 85,000 distinct CDR3 sequences, roughly an eighth of which show up once; roughly 5% is in the top ten. Sequenced input: whole blood. Every receptor here comes from an adult who was a healthcare worker with PCR-confirmed SARS-CoV-2 infection or an uninfected control (not recorded which).

The chain combines TRBV2 with TRBJ1-6, with D unclear. The CDR3 contains 16 residues. Germline V gene data show CDR1 as SNHLY and CDR2 as FYNNEI. V lost 7 bases and J 3 bases, leaving 16 bases between the germline ends. CDR3 in amino acids: CASNPGLTYYNSPLHF. The DNA for the CDR3 is TGTGCCAGCAACCCAGGACTAACTTACTATAATTCACCCCTCCACTTT.

Ten or more counts support this clonotype. The chain has TRBV7-9 and TRBJ2-3, with TRBD1 matching 7 bases. V lost 5 bases to trimming and J lost 1 base; unmatched junction nucleotides: 0. The germline V gene has CDR1 SEHNR and CDR2 FQNEAQ (reference sequence). The CDR3 runs to 13 residues. As DNA, the CDR3 is TGTGCCAGCAGCGACAGGGGCACAGATACGCAGTATTTT. This codes for CASSDRGTDTQYF.

In its sample, this clonotype was seen many times. The rearrangement uses TRBV7-7 and TRBJ2-2, with D hard to call. V was shortened by 6 bases and J by 0 bases, with 2 bases between the two germline ends. The CDR3 extends over 12 amino acids. Germline V gene data show CDR1 as SSHAT and CDR2 as FNYEAQ (reference sequence). CDR3 in DNA: TGTGCCAGCAGAACGAACACCGGGGAGCTGTTTTTT. Translation: CASRTNTGELFF.

The table lists this clonotype with a few counts. This chain links TRBV24-1 with TRBJ2-1; 9 nucleotides match TRBD2. The CDR3 totals 16 residues. The J segment lost 4 bases and the V segment lost 10 bases, leaving 13 bases of the junction unmatched. The V gene's germline CDR1 is KGHDR and CDR2 SFDVKD. Written as DNA, the CDR3 is TGTGCCACGGGGGGGTCTAGCGGGATGGAATACAATGAGCAGTTCTTC. Translating gives CATGGSSGMEYNEQFF.

This clonotype came up many times. The rearrangement uses TRBV3-1 and TRBJ2-2; D gene uncertain. Trimming took off 1 base at V and 4 bases at J, with 4 bases between the two ends. Per germline, CDR1 LGHDT and CDR2 YNNKEL (reference sequence). The CDR3 is made up of 13 amino acids. The CDR3: CASSQGGTGELFF. As DNA, the CDR3 is TGTGCCAGCAGCCAAGGGGGCACCGGGGAGCTGTTTTTT.

This clonotype was picked up a small number of times. The V gene is TRBV20-1, the J gene TRBJ2-1; either TRBD1 or TRBD2 may supply D (5 bases each). The CDR3 totals 12 residues. From germline, CDR1 is DFQATT and CDR2 SNEGSKA (reference sequence). V shed 6 bases and J shed 5 bases, with 11 bases lying between them. Written as DNA, the CDR3 is TGCAGTGCCCCGGGACGGAACAATGAGCAGTTCTTC. Protein sequence: CSAPGRNNEQFF.

This clonotype was picked up many times. V usage is TRBV3-1 and J usage is TRBJ2-3; 10 positions match TRBD2. The CDR3 length is 18 residues. With V trimmed by 0 bases and J by 0 bases, 6 bases remained unmatched. The germline CDR1 and CDR2 sequences are LGHDT and YNNKEL (reference sequence). CDR3 sequence reads: CASSQDMGLALSTDTQYF. The DNA for the CDR3 is TGTGCCAGCAGCCAAGATATGGGACTAGCGCTTAGCACAGATACGCAGTATTTT.

Judged by abundance, this clonotype is medium-sized. The V gene is TRBV5-5, the J gene TRBJ2-1; TRBD1 might be the D (5 bases). Germline CDR1 is SGHKS and CDR2 is YYEKEE (reference sequence). The CDR3 consists of 12 residues. V dropped 4 bases and J dropped 6 bases, with 8 bases sitting between them. The CDR3 here is CASSKTVNEQFF. In DNA form, the CDR3 reads TGTGCCAGCAGCAAGACAGTCAATGAGCAGTTCTTC. Full variable domain (missing parts from reference TRBV5-5 and TRBJ2-1): DAGVTQSPTHLIKTRGQQVTLRCSPISGHKSVSWYQQVLGQGPQFIFQYYEKEERGRGNFPDRFSARQFPNYSSELNVNALLLGDSALYLCASSKTVNEQFFGPGTRLTVL.

In this sample, this clonotype turned up many times. J is TRBJ1-3 and V is TRBV4-3, with D uncertain. V lost 0 bases, J lost 2 bases, and 8 bases lay in between. This CDR3 has 15 amino acids. CDR1 is LGHNA and CDR2 is YSLEER in the germline V gene. CDR3 loop: CASSQEGWAGNTIYF. The CDR3 DNA sequence: TGCGCCAGCAGCCAAGAAGGCTGGGCTGGAAACACCATATATTTT.

This clonotype was picked up many times. The chain employs TRBV10-3 and TRBJ2-1, with 10 bases that match TRBD1. This CDR3 has 15 amino acids. The junction had 19 bases not matched to a gene; V was cut back by 11 bases and J by 12 bases. The V gene's germline CDR1 is ENHRY and CDR2 SYGVKD. CDR3 DNA: TGTGCCGCTTCGGGGACAGGGGCTGAATCTTACGGGCAGTTCTTC. As protein: CAASGTGAESYGQFF.